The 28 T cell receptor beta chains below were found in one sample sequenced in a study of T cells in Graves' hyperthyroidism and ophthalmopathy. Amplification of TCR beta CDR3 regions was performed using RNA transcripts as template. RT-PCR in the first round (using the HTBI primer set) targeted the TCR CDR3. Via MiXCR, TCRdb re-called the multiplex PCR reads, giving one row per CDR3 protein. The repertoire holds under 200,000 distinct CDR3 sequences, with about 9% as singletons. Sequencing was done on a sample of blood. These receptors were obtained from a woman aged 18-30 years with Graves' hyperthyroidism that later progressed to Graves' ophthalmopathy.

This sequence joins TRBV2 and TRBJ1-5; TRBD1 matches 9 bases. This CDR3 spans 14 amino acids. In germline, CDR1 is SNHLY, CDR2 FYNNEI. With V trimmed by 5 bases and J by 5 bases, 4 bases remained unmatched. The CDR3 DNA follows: TGTGCCAGCAGTTCGGGACAGGGTGATCAGCCCCAGCATTTT. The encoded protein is CASSSGQGDQPQHF.

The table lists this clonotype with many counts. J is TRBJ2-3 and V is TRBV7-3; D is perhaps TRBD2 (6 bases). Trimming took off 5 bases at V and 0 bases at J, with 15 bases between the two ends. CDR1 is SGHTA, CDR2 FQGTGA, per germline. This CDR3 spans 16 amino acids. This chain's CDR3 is CASSRWGGKSTDTQYF. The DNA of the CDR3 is TGTGCCAGCAGCCGTTGGGGCGGGAAGAGCACAGATACGCAGTATTTT. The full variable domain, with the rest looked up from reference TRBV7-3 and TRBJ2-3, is GAGVSQTPSNKVTEKGKYVELRCDPISGHTALYWYRQSLGQGPEFLIYFQGTGAADDSGLPNDRFFAVRPEGSVSTLKIQRTERGDSAVYLCASSRWGGKSTDTQYFGPGTRLTVL.

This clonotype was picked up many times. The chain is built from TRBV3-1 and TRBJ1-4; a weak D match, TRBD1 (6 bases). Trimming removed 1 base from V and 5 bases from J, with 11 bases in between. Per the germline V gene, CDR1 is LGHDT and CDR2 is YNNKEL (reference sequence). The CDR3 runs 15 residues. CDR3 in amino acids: CASSQATGGNEKLFF. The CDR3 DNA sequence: TGTGCCAGCAGCCAAGCGACAGGCGGCAATGAAAAACTGTTTTTT.

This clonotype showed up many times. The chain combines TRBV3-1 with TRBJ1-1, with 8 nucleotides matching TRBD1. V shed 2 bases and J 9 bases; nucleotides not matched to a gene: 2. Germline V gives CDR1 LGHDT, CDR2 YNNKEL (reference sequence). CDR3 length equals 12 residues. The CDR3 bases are TGTGCCAGCAGCCAACGACAGGGGCAAGCTTTCTTT. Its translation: CASSQRQGQAFF.

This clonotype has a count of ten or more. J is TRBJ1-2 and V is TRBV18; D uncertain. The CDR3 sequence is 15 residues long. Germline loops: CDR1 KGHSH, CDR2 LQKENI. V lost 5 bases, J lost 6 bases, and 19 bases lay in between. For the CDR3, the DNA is TGTGCCAGCTCATCCCAAATAGCCGACTACAATGGCTACACCTTC. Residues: CASSSQIADYNGYTF.

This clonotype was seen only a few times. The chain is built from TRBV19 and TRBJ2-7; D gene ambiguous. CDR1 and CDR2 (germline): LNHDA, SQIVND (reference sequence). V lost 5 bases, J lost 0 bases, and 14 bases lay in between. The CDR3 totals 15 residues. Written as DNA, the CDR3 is TGTGCCAGTAGTCTTGGACCTGGATCCTCCTACGAGCAGTACTTC. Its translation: CASSLGPGSSYEQYF. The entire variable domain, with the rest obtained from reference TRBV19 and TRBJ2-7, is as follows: DGGITQSPKYLFRKEGQNVTLSCEQNLNHDAMYWYRQDPGQGLRLIYYSQIVNDFQKGDIAEGYSVSREKKESFPLTVTSAQKNPTAFYLCASSLGPGSSYEQYFGPGTRLTVT.

CDR3 amino acids: CASSLRLAGGDEQFF. Written as DNA, the CDR3 is TGTGCCAGCAGCTTGAGACTAGCGGGAGGGGATGAGCAGTTCTTC. The chain has TRBV7-3 and TRBJ2-1; 14 positions match TRBD2. Germline V CDR1 and CDR2: SGHTA, FQGTGA. Trimming took 3 bases from V and 8 from J; bases not matched to a gene: 3. The CDR3 is 15 residues long.

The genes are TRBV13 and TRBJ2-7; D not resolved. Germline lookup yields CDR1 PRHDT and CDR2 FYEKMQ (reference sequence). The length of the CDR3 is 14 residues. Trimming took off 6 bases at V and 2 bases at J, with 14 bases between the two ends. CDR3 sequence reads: CASSSSNVAYEQYF. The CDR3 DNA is TGTGCCAGCAGTTCCTCAAACGTGGCCTACGAGCAGTACTTC.

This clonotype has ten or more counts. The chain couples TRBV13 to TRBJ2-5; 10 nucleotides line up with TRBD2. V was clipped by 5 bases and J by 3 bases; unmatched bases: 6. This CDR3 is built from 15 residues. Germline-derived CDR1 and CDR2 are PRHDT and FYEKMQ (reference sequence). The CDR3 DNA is TGTGCCAGCAGCCCCCGGACTAGCGGAGAAGAGACCCAGTACTTC. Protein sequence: CASSPRTSGEETQYF.

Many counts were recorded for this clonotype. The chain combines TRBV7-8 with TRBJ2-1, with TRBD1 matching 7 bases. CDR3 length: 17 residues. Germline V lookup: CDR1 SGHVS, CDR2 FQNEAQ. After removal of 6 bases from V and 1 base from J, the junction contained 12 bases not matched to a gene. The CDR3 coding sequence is TGTGCCAGCAGTCAGGGGGTAGCGAGAGTTTCCTACAATGAGCAGTTCTTC. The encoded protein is CASSQGVARVSYNEQFF.

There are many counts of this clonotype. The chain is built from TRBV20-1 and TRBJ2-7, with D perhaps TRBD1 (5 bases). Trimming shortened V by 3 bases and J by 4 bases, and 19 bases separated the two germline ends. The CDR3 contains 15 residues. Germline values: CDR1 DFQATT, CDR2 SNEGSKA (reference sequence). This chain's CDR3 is CSARPRRATLYEQYF. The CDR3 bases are TGCAGTGCTAGGCCCCGCAGGGCGACTTTGTACGAGCAGTACTTC.

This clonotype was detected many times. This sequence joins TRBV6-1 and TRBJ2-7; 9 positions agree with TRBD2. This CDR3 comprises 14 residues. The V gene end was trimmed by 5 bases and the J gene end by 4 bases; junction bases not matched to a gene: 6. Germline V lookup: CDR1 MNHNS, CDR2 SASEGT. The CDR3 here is CASSYSGRSYEQYF. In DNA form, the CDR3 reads TGTGCCAGCAGTTATAGCGGGAGATCGTACGAGCAGTACTTC.

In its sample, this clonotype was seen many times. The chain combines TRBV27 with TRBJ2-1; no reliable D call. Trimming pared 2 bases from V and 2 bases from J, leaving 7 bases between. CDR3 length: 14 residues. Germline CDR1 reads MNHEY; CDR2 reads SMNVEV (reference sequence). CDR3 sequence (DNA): TGTGCCAGCAGTTTACCCGGAACCTACAATGAGCAGTTCTTC. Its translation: CASSLPGTYNEQFF.

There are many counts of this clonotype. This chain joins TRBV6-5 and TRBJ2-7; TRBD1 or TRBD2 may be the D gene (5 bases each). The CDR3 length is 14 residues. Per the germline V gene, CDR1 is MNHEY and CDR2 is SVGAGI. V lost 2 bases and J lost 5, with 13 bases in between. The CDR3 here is CASSYPGDGHEQYF. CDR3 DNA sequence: TGTGCCAGCAGTTACCCCGGGGACGGGCACGAGCAGTACTTC.

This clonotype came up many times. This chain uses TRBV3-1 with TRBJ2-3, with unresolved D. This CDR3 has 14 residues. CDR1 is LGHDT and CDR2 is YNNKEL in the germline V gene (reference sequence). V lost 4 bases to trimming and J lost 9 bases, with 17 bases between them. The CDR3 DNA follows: TGTGCCAGCAGCCGCCCTGTGGGTGGAGAAACGCAGTATTTT. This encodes CASSRPVGGETQYF.

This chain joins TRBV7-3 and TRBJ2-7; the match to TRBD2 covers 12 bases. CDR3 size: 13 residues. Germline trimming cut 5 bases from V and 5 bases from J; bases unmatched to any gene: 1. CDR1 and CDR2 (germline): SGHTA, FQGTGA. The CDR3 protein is CASSLAGGDEQYF. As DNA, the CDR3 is TGTGCCAGCAGCCTAGCGGGGGGGGACGAGCAGTACTTC.

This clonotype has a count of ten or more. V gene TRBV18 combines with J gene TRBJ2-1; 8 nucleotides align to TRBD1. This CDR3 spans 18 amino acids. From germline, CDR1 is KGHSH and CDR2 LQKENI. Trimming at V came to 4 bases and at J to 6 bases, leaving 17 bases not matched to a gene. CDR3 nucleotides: TGTGCCAGCTCACTTAAGGGACAGGCTGCCGAGCGTGCCAATGAGCAGTTCTTC. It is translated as CASSLKGQAAERANEQFF.

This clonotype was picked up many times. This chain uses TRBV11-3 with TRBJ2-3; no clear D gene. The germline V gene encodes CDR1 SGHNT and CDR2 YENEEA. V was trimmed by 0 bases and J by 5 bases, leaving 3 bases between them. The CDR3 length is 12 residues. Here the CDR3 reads CASSLEGDTQYF. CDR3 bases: TGTGCCAGCAGCTTAGAGGGAGATACGCAGTATTTT.

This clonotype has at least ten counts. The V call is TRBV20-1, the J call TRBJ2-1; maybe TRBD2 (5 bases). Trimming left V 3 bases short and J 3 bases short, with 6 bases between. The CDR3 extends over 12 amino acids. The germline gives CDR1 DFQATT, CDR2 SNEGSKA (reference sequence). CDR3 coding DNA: TGCAGTGCTAGTGCGGGCTACAATGAGCAGTTCTTC. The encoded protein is CSASAGYNEQFF.

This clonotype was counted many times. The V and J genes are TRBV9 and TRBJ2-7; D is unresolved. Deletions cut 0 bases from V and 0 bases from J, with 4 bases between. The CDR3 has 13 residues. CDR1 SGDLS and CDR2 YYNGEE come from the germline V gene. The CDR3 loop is CASSVANSYEQYF. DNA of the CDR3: TGTGCCAGCAGCGTAGCCAACTCCTACGAGCAGTACTTC. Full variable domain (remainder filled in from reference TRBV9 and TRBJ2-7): DSGVTQTPKHLITATGQRVTLRCSPRSGDLSVYWYQQSLDQGLQFLIQYYNGEERAKGNILERFSAQQFPDLHSELNLSSLELGDSALYFCASSVANSYEQYFGPGTRLTVT.

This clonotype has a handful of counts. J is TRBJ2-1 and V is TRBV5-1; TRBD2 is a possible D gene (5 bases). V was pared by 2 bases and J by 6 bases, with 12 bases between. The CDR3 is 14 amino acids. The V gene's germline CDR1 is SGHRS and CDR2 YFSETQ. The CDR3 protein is CASSFRDPSNEQFF. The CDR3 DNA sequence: TGCGCCAGCAGCTTCCGGGATCCCTCCAATGAGCAGTTCTTC.

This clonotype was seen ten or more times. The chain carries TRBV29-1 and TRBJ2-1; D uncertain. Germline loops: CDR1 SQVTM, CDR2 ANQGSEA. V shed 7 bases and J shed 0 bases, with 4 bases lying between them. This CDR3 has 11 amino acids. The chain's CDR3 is CSARSYNEQFF. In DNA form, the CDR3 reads TGCAGCGCTCGCTCCTACAATGAGCAGTTCTTC.

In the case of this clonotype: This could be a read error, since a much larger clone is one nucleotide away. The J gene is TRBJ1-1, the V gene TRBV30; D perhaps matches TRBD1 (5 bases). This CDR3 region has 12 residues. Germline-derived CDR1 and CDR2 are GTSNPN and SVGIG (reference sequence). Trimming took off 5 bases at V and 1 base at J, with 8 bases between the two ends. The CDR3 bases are TGTGCCTGGCCCGACAGGAACACTGAAGCTTTCTTT. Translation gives CAWPDRNTEAFF.

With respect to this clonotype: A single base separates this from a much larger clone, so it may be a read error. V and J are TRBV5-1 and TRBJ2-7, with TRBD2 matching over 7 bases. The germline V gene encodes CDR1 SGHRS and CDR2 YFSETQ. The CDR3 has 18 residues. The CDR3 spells CASKPGVLGGSLSYGQYF. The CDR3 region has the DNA TGCGCCAGCAAACCGGGGGTGCTTGGCGGGAGTCTCTCCTACGGGCAGTACTTC.

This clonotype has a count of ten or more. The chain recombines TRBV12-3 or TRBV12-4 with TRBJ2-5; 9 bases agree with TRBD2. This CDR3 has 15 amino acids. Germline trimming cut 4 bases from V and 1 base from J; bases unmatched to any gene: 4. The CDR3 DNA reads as TGTGCCAGCAGTTACCAGCGGGGGGTCCAAGAGACCCAGTACTTC. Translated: CASSYQRGVQETQYF.

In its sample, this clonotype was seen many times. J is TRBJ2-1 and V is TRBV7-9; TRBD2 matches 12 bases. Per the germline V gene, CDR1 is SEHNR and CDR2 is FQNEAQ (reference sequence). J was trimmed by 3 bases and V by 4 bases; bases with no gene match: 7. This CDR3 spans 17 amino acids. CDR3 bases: TGTGCCAGCAGCTCCAAACTAGCGGGGGGTTTCTACAATGAGCAGTTCTTC. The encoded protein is CASSSKLAGGFYNEQFF.

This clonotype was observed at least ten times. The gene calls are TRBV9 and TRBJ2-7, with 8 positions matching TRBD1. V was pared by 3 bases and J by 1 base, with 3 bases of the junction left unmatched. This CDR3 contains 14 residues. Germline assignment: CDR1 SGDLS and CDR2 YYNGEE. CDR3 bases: TGTGCCAGCAGCGGACGGACAGGGTCCTACGAGCAGTACTTC. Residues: CASSGRTGSYEQYF.

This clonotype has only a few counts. The CDR3 DNA sequence: TGCGCCAGCAGTGTAGGGGGCTATGGCTACACCTTC. Translation gives CASSVGGYGYTF. The chain couples TRBV10-2 to TRBJ1-2; D might be TRBD1 (6 bases). Germline V gene sequence: CDR1 WSHSY, CDR2 SAAADI. This CDR3 comprises 12 residues. V was trimmed by 4 bases and J by 4 bases, leaving 7 bases between them.